The 24 T cell receptor beta chains presented below share a single source sample, sequenced in a study of early T cells in non-severe SARS-CoV-2 infection. TCRdb passed the 5' RACE reads through MiXCR, listing each CDR3 protein once. The table shows about 52,000 distinct CDR3 sequences, with 11% occurring only once. The sample comprised whole blood. These receptors originate from an adult who was a healthcare worker with PCR-confirmed SARS-CoV-2 infection or an uninfected control (not recorded which).

The chain links TRBV5-1 to TRBJ2-6; 8 bases are a match to TRBD1. Per germline, CDR1 SGHRS and CDR2 YFSETQ. This CDR3 is built from 17 residues. Unmatched junction bases numbered 6, after V lost 4 bases and J lost 0 bases. The CDR3 nucleotides are TGCGCCAGCAGCATGGACAGGGCCAACTCTGGGGCCAACGTCCTGACTTTC. It specifies CASSMDRANSGANVLTF.

A few counts support this clonotype. The chain is built from TRBV7-8 and TRBJ2-5, with 8 bases fitting TRBD2. The germline CDR1 and CDR2 sequences are SGHVS and FQNEAQ. The CDR3 has 13 residues. Trimming cost V 4 bases and J 7 bases; bases outside gene matches: 5. The CDR3, as DNA: TGTGCCAGCAGCTCCCGGGAGGGACGGACCCAGTACTTC. It codes for CASSSREGRTQYF.

On this clonotype itself: Germline is not matched at one junction end, which may reflect a read error. V gene TRBV2 combines with J gene TRBJ2-1; 11 nucleotides agree with TRBD1. CDR1 is SNHLY and CDR2 is FYNNEI in the germline V gene. This CDR3 comprises 13 residues. CDR3 in DNA: TGTGCCAGCAGTGGGGGACAGGGGGTAATGGGGATCTTC. Its translation is CASSGGQGVMGIF.

J is TRBJ2-2 and V is TRBV4-1; possibly TRBD1 or TRBD2 for D (5 bases each). Deletions cut 4 bases from V and 0 bases from J, with 12 bases between. The CDR3 runs 16 residues. CDR1 and CDR2 from the germline V gene are MGHRA and YSYEKL. This CDR3 is CASSPRDPPNTGELFF. The CDR3 DNA sequence: TGCGCCAGCAGCCCCCGGGACCCGCCGAACACCGGGGAGCTGTTTTTT.

Ten or more counts support this clonotype. The chain couples TRBV3-1 to TRBJ2-7; 11 nucleotides match TRBD1. V trimming: 4 bases; J trimming: 5 bases; junction bases outside the gene matches: 4. The CDR3 is 14 residues long. CDR1 is LGHDT and CDR2 is YNNKEL in the germline V gene (reference sequence). CDR3 bases: TGTGCCAGCAGCCTGGGGACAGGGGGTAACGAGCAGTACTTC. It translates to CASSLGTGGNEQYF.

This clonotype was observed many times. The V gene is TRBV20-1, the J gene TRBJ2-1, with D perhaps TRBD2 (6 bases). The CDR3 length is 11 residues. The germline gives CDR1 DFQATT, CDR2 SNEGSKA (reference sequence). The germline V and J ends were trimmed by 3 bases and 9 bases, with 9 bases remaining between them. The CDR3 reads CSASGSVEQFF. For the CDR3, the DNA is TGCAGTGCTAGCGGGAGCGTTGAGCAGTTCTTC.

This clonotype was counted ten times or more. The chain employs TRBV20-1 and TRBJ2-3; 7 bases are shared with TRBD1. The CDR3 contains 13 residues. The ends lost 3 bases at V and 9 bases at J; junction bases unmatched: 9. Germline loops: CDR1 DFQATT, CDR2 SNEGSKA (reference sequence). CDR3 DNA: TGCAGTGCTAGTTGGGGGACAGAGCGCACGCAGTATTTT. Its protein is CSASWGTERTQYF.

This clonotype was detected ten times or more. CDR3 loop: CASKRGETQYF. The CDR3 DNA reads as TGTGCCAGCAAGCGGGGAGAGACCCAGTACTTC. The J gene is TRBJ2-5, the V gene TRBV6-2 or TRBV6-3; the match to TRBD2 covers 7 bases. Germline V gene sequence: CDR1 MNHEY, CDR2 SVGEGT. The CDR3 spans 11 residues. V shed 7 bases and J 4 bases; nucleotides not matched to a gene: 0.

The CDR3 reads CASSLALATYNEQFF. The CDR3 DNA follows: TGTGCCAGCAGCTTGGCTCTCGCGACCTACAATGAGCAGTTCTTC. The gene calls are TRBV7-2 and TRBJ2-1, with D unresolved. Germline V gene lookup returns CDR1 SGHTA and CDR2 FQGNSA. V was clipped by 3 bases and J by 2 bases, with 11 bases between them. The CDR3 has 15 amino acids.

Ten or more counts support this clonotype. J is TRBJ1-5 and V is TRBV12-3 or TRBV12-4, with D possibly TRBD1 on 6 matching bases. The length of the CDR3 is 15 residues. The ends were cut back, 5 bases at V and 5 bases at J, with 16 bases in the middle. CDR3: CASSPRDNYYQPQHF. Here the CDR3 DNA reads TGTGCCAGCAGTCCCCGGGACAACTACTATCAGCCCCAGCATTTT.

This sequence joins TRBV12-3 or TRBV12-4 and TRBJ2-5; D possibly uses TRBD1 or TRBD2 (6 bases each). The CDR3 loop spans 13 amino acids. V lost 1 base and J lost 7, with 10 bases in between. The CDR3 DNA sequence: TGTGCCAGCAGTTTAGAAGGAGGGGGGACCCAGTACTTC. Encoded protein: CASSLEGGGTQYF.

The V and J genes are TRBV4-1 and TRBJ2-5; TRBD1 might be the D (6 bases). The CDR3 is 16 amino acids. V was clipped by 2 bases and J by 1 base, with 14 bases between them. Germline values: CDR1 MGHRA, CDR2 YSYEKL. In DNA form, the CDR3 reads TGCGCCAGCAGCCAACCAGGGAGACAGGCCCAAGAGACCCAGTACTTC. Its protein product is CASSQPGRQAQETQYF.

This clonotype came up many times. The V call is TRBV6-2 or TRBV6-3, the J call TRBJ2-3, with a tentative D call TRBD2 (5 bases). The V end was cut by 7 bases, the J end by 6 bases, with 11 bases between. Germline lookup yields CDR1 MNHEY and CDR2 SVGEGT. CDR3 length: 12 amino acids. The CDR3 protein is CASTQRGDTQYF. The CDR3 DNA follows: TGTGCCAGCACCCAACGGGGTGATACGCAGTATTTT.

By frequency in the sample, this clonotype is medium-sized. The rearrangement links TRBV29-1 to TRBJ2-4; weak D call: TRBD2 (6 bases). Trimming removed 6 bases from V and 5 bases from J, with 20 bases in between. Germline assignment: CDR1 SQVTM and CDR2 ANQGSEA. This CDR3 spans 15 amino acids. CDR3 DNA: TGCAGCGTCGTCGGAGGGGTGGGGTCGGAAAACATTCAGTACTTC. Protein sequence: CSVVGGVGSENIQYF. The entire variable domain, with the rest obtained from reference TRBV29-1 and TRBJ2-4, is as follows: SAVISQKPSRDICQRGTSLTIQCQVDSQVTMMFWYRQQPGQSLTLIATANQGSEATYESGFVIDKFPISRPNLTFSTLTVSNMSPEDSSIYLCSVVGGVGSENIQYFGAGTRLSVL.

This clonotype showed up many times. This rearrangement joins TRBV29-1 to TRBJ2-4, with 7 bases aligning to TRBD1. The CDR3 contains 11 residues. The trim removed 8 bases at V and 8 bases at J, leaving 6 bases unmatched. Germline lookup yields CDR1 SQVTM and CDR2 ANQGSEA. The CDR3 nucleotides read TGCAGCTTCCGACAGGGCGACATTCAGTACTTC. Its protein product is CSFRQGDIQYF.

This clonotype was counted at least ten times. The V and J genes are TRBV13 and TRBJ2-3; TRBD1 is a possible D gene (7 bases). The germline V and J ends were trimmed by 4 bases and 5 bases, with 13 bases remaining between them. This CDR3 is built from 14 residues. CDR1 and CDR2 from the germline V gene are PRHDT and FYEKMQ (reference sequence). This CDR3 is CASSSTGREDTQYF. In nucleotides, the CDR3 is TGTGCCAGCAGCTCGACAGGGCGGGAAGATACGCAGTATTTT.

The chain recombines TRBV6-5 with TRBJ2-5, with TRBD2 matching 15 bases. V gave up 6 bases and J gave up 4 bases; unmatched junction bases: 6. Germline CDR1 and CDR2: MNHEY and SVGAGI. The CDR3 extends over 16 amino acids. The CDR3 region is CASSRTSGGAGETQYF. In DNA form, the CDR3 reads TGTGCCAGCAGCCGGACTAGCGGGGGGGCCGGAGAGACCCAGTACTTC.

This clonotype has a handful of counts. The rearrangement joins TRBV11-2 to TRBJ2-5; D perhaps matches TRBD1 (5 bases). The CDR3 covers 13 residues. Looked up from germline, CDR1 is SGHAT and CDR2 is FQNNGV. Trimming stripped 2 bases from V and 5 bases from J, with 9 bases between. CDR3 protein: CASSLRGWETQYF. The CDR3 DNA is TGTGCCAGCAGCTTAAGGGGCTGGGAGACCCAGTACTTC.

The chain joins TRBV7-2 to TRBJ2-3; unclear D gene. Germline-derived CDR1 and CDR2 are SGHTA and FQGNSA. V was trimmed by 1 base and J by 10 bases, leaving 12 bases between them. CDR3 length: 13 residues. The CDR3 loop reads CASSLVGSAPQYF. CDR3 coding DNA: TGTGCCAGCAGCTTAGTGGGTTCGGCTCCGCAGTATTTT.

This chain uses TRBV4-2 with TRBJ2-1; TRBD1 aligns across 8 bases. Per the germline V gene, CDR1 is LGHNA and CDR2 is YNFKEQ. Trimming took 4 bases from V and 5 from J; bases not matched to a gene: 10. This CDR3 region has 16 residues. The CDR3 spells CASSLLMGTGHNEQFF. The CDR3 nucleotides are TGTGCCAGCAGCCTTTTGATGGGGACAGGTCACAATGAGCAGTTCTTC.

This clonotype was seen repeatedly, ten times or more. The chain is built from TRBV6-6 and TRBJ2-3; no reliable D call. There are 12 residues in the CDR3. CDR1 is MNHNY, CDR2 SVGAGI, per germline (reference sequence). With 2 bases removed from V and 6 bases from J, the gap between germline ends came to 6 bases. The CDR3 DNA reads as TGTGCCAGCAGTTACATAGGGGATACGCAGTATTTT. The encoded protein is CASSYIGDTQYF.

This chain links TRBV10-1 with TRBJ1-1, with D perhaps matching TRBD1 (5 bases). CDR1 WNHNN and CDR2 SYGVQD come from the germline V gene (reference sequence). The CDR3 spans 12 residues. Between the trimmed V and J ends, which lost 8 bases and 5 bases, there was a span of 12 bases. The CDR3 spells CASLPGGTEAFF. The CDR3 DNA follows: TGCGCCAGCCTCCCGGGGGGGACTGAAGCTTTCTTT.

Ten or more counts support this clonotype. J is TRBJ2-3 and V is TRBV29-1; D unclear. The V and J ends lost 0 bases and 4 bases respectively, with 8 bases between them. Germline V gene sequence: CDR1 SQVTM, CDR2 ANQGSEA. The CDR3 covers 13 residues. The CDR3 reads CSVEDSVADTQYF. Here the CDR3 DNA reads TGCAGCGTTGAAGATTCGGTAGCAGATACGCAGTATTTT.

The table lists this clonotype with many counts. The chain has TRBV2 and TRBJ1-5; D might be TRBD1 (6 bases). V was trimmed by 6 bases and J by 3 bases, leaving 15 bases between them. The CDR3 totals 15 residues. Germline V CDR1 and CDR2: SNHLY, FYNNEI. DNA of the CDR3: TGTGCCAGCAGGGGCACTACAGGGTACAATCAGCCCCAGCATTTT. Translated, it gives CASRGTTGYNQPQHF.